This T cell receptor beta chain was observed in a study of CD8+CD57+ T cells in acquired aplastic anemia. Turning to the study itself: On average, sorted CD4+ and CD8+ cells gave around 3 ug of DNA. Notes on the study in general: No significant patient-versus-control difference appeared in CD8+ Simpson's diversity. Comparison of patients with controls identified almost 30 shared CD8+ CDR3 sequences.

Profiling of TCR beta VDJ combinations and CDR3 sequences used genomic DNA as template. TCRdb reprocessed the reads with MiXCR, giving one entry per CDR3 protein. The data show under 350,000 distinct CDR3 sequences, approximately 60% seen once. This clonotype was recorded at least ten times. What it recognizes is unknown. It was patients with CD8+CD57+ cell expansion by flow cytometry who were chosen for sequencing. The V gene end was trimmed by 7 bases and the J gene end by 4 bases; junction bases not matched to a gene: 14. This CDR3 region has 16 residues. The germline V gene has CDR1 KGHDR and CDR2 SFDVKD.

Input material: sorted CD4+, CD8+, or CD8+CD57+ T cells (not recorded which) from PBMCs. The receptor comes from a human donor with aplastic anemia. This sequence joins TRBV24-1 and TRBJ1-2, with TRBD1 identical over 7 bases. The CDR3 reads CATSDPGTEKGYGYTF. The CDR3 coding sequence is TGTGCCACCAGCGACCCCGGGACAGAAAAAGGCTATGGCTACACCTTC.